These T cell receptor beta chains were read from a single sample in a study of cytomegalovirus exposure and HLA in healthy donors. Profiling relied on immunoSEQ multiplex PCR, and the TCRdb table lists in-frame clones only, not all of them. Seen here are about 200,000 clones, about four fifths observed once, and the top ten hold 1.5%. Sequenced sample: PBMCs. The receptors here all came from a girl aged 10 to 17 in good health and CMV-seropositive. Each CDR3 is given with its conserved first and last residue. The order of the fields is CDR3 protein, V gene, J gene.

cdr3_aa: CASSSGVGYGYTF
v_call: TRBV7-2
j_call: TRBJ1-2

cdr3_aa: CATSRDIPGGGSFHEQFF
v_call: TRBV15
j_call: TRBJ2-1

cdr3_aa: CASSLTAGNTIYF
v_call: TRBV27
j_call: TRBJ1-3

cdr3_aa: CASSPPRGGGETQYF
v_call: TRBV18
j_call: TRBJ2-5

cdr3_aa: CASKAGGANVLTF
v_call: TRBV5-1
j_call: TRBJ2-6

cdr3_aa: CASSMNLARGYGYTF
v_call: TRBV5-5
j_call: TRBJ1-2

cdr3_aa: CAGGQGETGANVLTF
v_call: TRBV6-1
j_call: TRBJ2-6

cdr3_aa: CASSQPGGFQPQHF
v_call: TRBV4-1
j_call: TRBJ1-5

cdr3_aa: CASSVGAQGYGYTF
v_call: TRBV2
j_call: TRBJ1-2

cdr3_aa: CASSLRLAGWGGTDTQYF
v_call: TRBV27
j_call: TRBJ2-3

cdr3_aa: CASSQDLGGGDYGYTF
v_call: TRBV4-1
j_call: TRBJ1-2

cdr3_aa: CASSLAWTGASYEQYF
v_call: TRBV7-6
j_call: TRBJ2-7

cdr3_aa: CASSQGRDEQFF
v_call: TRBV4-2
j_call: TRBJ2-1

cdr3_aa: CASSLVGTSYEQYF
v_call: TRBV5-5
j_call: TRBJ2-7

cdr3_aa: CATNRGGNNSPLHF
v_call: TRBV19
j_call: TRBJ1-6

cdr3_aa: CASRAGPAINEQFF
v_call: TRBV5-1
j_call: TRBJ2-1

cdr3_aa: CASSLTGWAGTVVFEAFF
v_call: TRBV11-3
j_call: TRBJ1-1

cdr3_aa: CASSLVQTILNEQYF
v_call: TRBV5-5
j_call: TRBJ2-7

cdr3_aa: CASSLVTGGIAEAFF
v_call: TRBV7-2
j_call: TRBJ1-1

cdr3_aa: CASSLAGSSGANVLTF
v_call: TRBV5-1
j_call: TRBJ2-6

cdr3_aa: CASSNPRQGMGNSPLHF
v_call: TRBV28
j_call: TRBJ1-6

cdr3_aa: CASSVWTPPNTGELFF
v_call: TRBV5-1
j_call: TRBJ2-2

cdr3_aa: CASSSTGRGYTF
v_call: TRBV27
j_call: TRBJ1-2

cdr3_aa: CASSRELNTEAFF
v_call: TRBV6-5
j_call: TRBJ1-1

cdr3_aa: CASSVRSGILAKNIQYF
v_call: TRBV7-2
j_call: TRBJ2-4

cdr3_aa: CASKLAGEREYF
v_call: TRBV5-6
j_call: TRBJ2-7

cdr3_aa: CASSLFRQPQHF
v_call: TRBV5-6
j_call: TRBJ1-5

cdr3_aa: CASSLQAGVPYEQYF
v_call: TRBV5-1
j_call: TRBJ2-7

cdr3_aa: CASSLGTSGQETQYF
v_call: TRBV5-8
j_call: TRBJ2-5

cdr3_aa: CASSLGGTGPSPLHF
v_call: TRBV5-5
j_call: TRBJ1-6

cdr3_aa: CASSPGSQETQYF
v_call: TRBV11-3
j_call: TRBJ2-5

cdr3_aa: CASSEEGPRGWGTDTQYF
v_call: TRBV6-1
j_call: TRBJ2-3

cdr3_aa: CASSKDSTRYNSPLHF
v_call: TRBV7-8
j_call: TRBJ1-6

cdr3_aa: CASSQEIAGLSNEQYF
v_call: TRBV4-3
j_call: TRBJ2-7

cdr3_aa: CASSEGTAKSPLHF
v_call: TRBV5-1
j_call: TRBJ1-6

cdr3_aa: CASSRFQDTEAFF
v_call: TRBV2
j_call: TRBJ1-1

cdr3_aa: CASSPPGRAYGYTF
v_call: TRBV27
j_call: TRBJ1-2

cdr3_aa: CASSLSSGSDTQYF
v_call: TRBV5-4
j_call: TRBJ2-3

cdr3_aa: CASSNGTVYGYTF
v_call: TRBV5-1
j_call: TRBJ1-2

cdr3_aa: CASSETSGGSYNEQFF
v_call: TRBV5-4
j_call: TRBJ2-1

cdr3_aa: CSVDLAYSYEQYF
v_call: TRBV29-1
j_call: TRBJ2-7

cdr3_aa: CASSGQGDYGYTF
v_call: TRBV5-6
j_call: TRBJ1-2

cdr3_aa: CASSRLRGWEQYF
v_call: TRBV14
j_call: TRBJ2-7

cdr3_aa: CASSSSFNYEQYF
v_call: TRBV11-3
j_call: TRBJ2-7